One sample yielded the 18 T cell receptor beta chains listed below, sequenced in a study of blood T cell repertoires in COVID-19. Data came from immunoSEQ multiplex PCR; TCRdb stores just in-frame clones and leaves some out. The data contain 210,000 or so clones, about 87% of them singletons. The specimen was peripheral blood. These receptors came from a man aged 25 to 40 with COVID-19, enrolled during active disease.

The chain couples TRBV19 to TRBJ1-2; a possible D gene is TRBD1 (6 bases). Trimming left V 6 bases short and J 0 bases short, with 14 bases between. This CDR3 spans 15 amino acids. The germline CDR1 and CDR2 sequences are LNHDA and SQIVND (reference sequence). The CDR3 here is CASSSQGRTNYGYTF. The DNA of the CDR3 is TGTGCCAGTAGCTCACAGGGACGGACTAACTATGGCTACACCTTC.

This clone was recorded only once. The V and J genes are TRBV13 and TRBJ2-3, with 8 bases that match TRBD2. The trim removed 5 bases at V and 0 bases at J, leaving 4 bases unmatched. Germline values: CDR1 PRHDT, CDR2 FYEKMQ (reference sequence). The length of the CDR3 is 15 residues. The CDR3 region is CASSRRGASTDTQYF. The CDR3 region has the DNA TGTGCCAGCAGCCGGCGGGGGGCCAGCACAGATACGCAGTATTTT.

J is TRBJ2-1 and V is TRBV6-6; TRBD2 might be the D (7 bases). Germline V lookup: CDR1 MNHNY, CDR2 SVGAGI (reference sequence). The CDR3 extends over 14 amino acids. V gave up 7 bases and J gave up 12 bases, with 22 bases separating them. CDR3 loop: CASTWVGGGKRQFF. The CDR3 nucleotides read TGTGCCAGCACATGGGTAGGGGGGGGGAAAAGGCAGTTCTTC.

This rearrangement joins TRBV7-8 to TRBJ2-7; D may be TRBD2 (6 bases). V lost 1 base, J lost 6 bases, and 13 bases lay in between. This CDR3 contains 14 residues. The germline gives CDR1 SGHVS, CDR2 FQNEAQ. CDR3 sequence reads: CASSLDRFGGEQYF. The CDR3 nucleotides are TGTGCCAGCAGCTTAGACAGGTTCGGGGGCGAGCAGTACTTC.

The chain links TRBV7-8 to TRBJ1-1; TRBD1 aligns across 7 bases. The CDR3 is 16 amino acids. V shed 0 bases and J 4 bases; nucleotides not matched to a gene: 8. In germline, CDR1 is SGHVS, CDR2 FQNEAQ. The CDR3: CASSLATGVEATEAFF. The CDR3 DNA follows: TGTGCCAGCAGCTTAGCCACAGGGGTGGAAGCCACTGAAGCTTTCTTT.

Regarding this clone: In the same sample, other DNA sequences code for this CDR3. J is TRBJ2-1 and V is TRBV27; 8 nucleotides line up with TRBD2. CDR3 length: 15 residues. Germline-derived CDR1 and CDR2 are MNHEY and SMNVEV (reference sequence). V was pared by 4 bases and J by 4 bases, with 6 bases of the junction left unmatched. CDR3 bases: TGTGCCAGCAGTTCTGGACTAGCAGGTTACAATGAGCAGTTCTTC. Its translation is CASSSGLAGYNEQFF.

The gene calls are TRBV6-4 and TRBJ2-1; 7 bases match TRBD2. Germline assignment: CDR1 MRHNA and CDR2 SNTAGT. The CDR3 has 14 amino acids. V gave up 4 bases and J gave up 10 bases; unmatched junction bases: 10. DNA for the CDR3: TGTGCCAGCAGTGCGAGCGGGAATGGTGGGGAGCAGTTCTTC. This translates into CASSASGNGGEQFF.

This chain uses TRBV27 with TRBJ2-1, with 13 positions matching TRBD2. Per the germline V gene, CDR1 is MNHEY and CDR2 is SMNVEV (reference sequence). V trimming: 7 bases; J trimming: 6 bases; junction bases outside the gene matches: 3. The CDR3 covers 14 residues. This chain's CDR3 is CASKGLAGRNEQFF. The CDR3 DNA follows: TGTGCCAGCAAGGGACTAGCGGGACGCAATGAGCAGTTCTTC.

The CDR3 loop reads CATSEKVRSGTDTQYF. The CDR3 coding sequence is TGTGCCACCAGTGAAAAAGTACGCTCGGGCACAGATACGCAGTATTTT. V usage is TRBV24-1 and J usage is TRBJ2-3; D call uncertain. Trimming took off 4 bases at V and 1 base at J, with 14 bases between the two ends. This CDR3 has 16 residues. Per germline, CDR1 KGHDR and CDR2 SFDVKD.

The chain couples TRBV28 to TRBJ2-5; D gene ambiguous. Trimming took 5 bases from V and 5 from J, leaving 15 bases between them. The CDR3 runs 14 residues. The germline CDR1 and CDR2 sequences are MDHEN and SYDVKM. CDR3 in amino acids: CASSLATTRETQYF. The CDR3 region has the DNA TGTGCCAGCAGTCTGGCTACTACGAGGGAGACCCAGTACTTC.

The rearrangement links TRBV29-1 to TRBJ1-4; D gene uncertain. Trimming removed 2 bases from V and 7 bases from J, with 8 bases in between. The germline V gene encodes CDR1 SQVTM and CDR2 ANQGSEA. The CDR3 runs to 12 residues. CDR3 coding DNA: TGCAGCGTTGAACCGGAGAGTGAAAAACTGTTTTTT. It translates to CSVEPESEKLFF.

This chain connects TRBV2 to TRBJ1-5; D possibly corresponds to TRBD1 (6 bases). The germline gives CDR1 SNHLY, CDR2 FYNNEI. V was shortened by 3 bases and J by 1 base, with 13 bases between the two germline ends. The CDR3 is 16 amino acids. In nucleotides, the CDR3 is TGTGCCAGCAGTGAGTTACAGGGCCACAGCAATCAGCCCCAGCATTTT. Translated: CASSELQGHSNQPQHF.

The chain is built from TRBV27 and TRBJ2-7; 8 bases agree with TRBD1. With 5 bases clipped from V and 6 bases from J, the junction kept 6 bases outside the gene matches. This CDR3 spans 13 amino acids. Germline lookup yields CDR1 MNHEY and CDR2 SMNVEV (reference sequence). CDR3: CASSPTQGVEQYF. CDR3 DNA sequence: TGTGCCAGCAGTCCTACACAGGGGGTCGAGCAGTACTTC.

The rearrangement links TRBV27 to TRBJ2-1, with 8 bases fitting TRBD1. Per germline, CDR1 MNHEY and CDR2 SMNVEV (reference sequence). The CDR3 runs 17 residues. V gave up 5 bases and J gave up 0 bases; unmatched junction bases: 9. For the CDR3, the DNA is TGTGCCAGCAGTCCGAGACAGGGGACCAGCTCCTACAATGAGCAGTTCTTC. Protein sequence: CASSPRQGTSSYNEQFF.

The chain carries TRBV2 and TRBJ2-1; 9 nucleotides align to TRBD1. The CDR3 loop spans 15 amino acids. The V and J ends lost 4 bases and 2 bases, in that order; junction bases with no gene match: 3. Germline V gene sequence: CDR1 SNHLY, CDR2 FYNNEI. CDR3 DNA: TGTGCCAGCAGTGGGACAGGGGCACCCTACAATGAGCAGTTCTTC. Protein: CASSGTGAPYNEQFF.

Remarks on this clone: Other DNA sequences in this sample translate to the same CDR3. The J gene is TRBJ1-5, the V gene TRBV18; D is unresolved. This CDR3 is 12 amino acids long. Germline-derived CDR1 and CDR2 are KGHSH and LQKENI. V lost 3 bases and J 6 bases, leaving 6 bases between the germline ends. The CDR3 region has the DNA TGTGCCAGCTCACCTCCGGGTCAGCCCCAGCATTTT. Translated, it gives CASSPPGQPQHF.

This clone was observed a single time. CDR3 loop: CSASWTGGNSPLHF. The CDR3, as DNA: TGCAGTGCTAGTTGGACAGGGGGAAATTCACCCCTCCACTTT. V gene TRBV20-1 combines with J gene TRBJ1-6; TRBD1 agrees at 10 bases. The length of the CDR3 is 14 residues. CDR1 DFQATT and CDR2 SNEGSKA come from the germline V gene (reference sequence). With V trimmed by 3 bases and J by 7 bases, 3 bases remained unmatched.

As regards this clone: Since a much larger clone is just one base distant, this may be a read error. The J gene is TRBJ2-3, the V gene TRBV6-4, with 11 bases that match TRBD1. The length of the CDR3 is 14 residues. Unmatched junction bases numbered 0, after V lost 3 bases and J lost 4 bases. CDR1 is MRHNA, CDR2 SNTAGT, per germline. CDR3 nucleotides: TGTGCCAGCAGTGAGGGACAGGGGGCAGATACGCAGTATTTT. As protein: CASSEGQGADTQYF.